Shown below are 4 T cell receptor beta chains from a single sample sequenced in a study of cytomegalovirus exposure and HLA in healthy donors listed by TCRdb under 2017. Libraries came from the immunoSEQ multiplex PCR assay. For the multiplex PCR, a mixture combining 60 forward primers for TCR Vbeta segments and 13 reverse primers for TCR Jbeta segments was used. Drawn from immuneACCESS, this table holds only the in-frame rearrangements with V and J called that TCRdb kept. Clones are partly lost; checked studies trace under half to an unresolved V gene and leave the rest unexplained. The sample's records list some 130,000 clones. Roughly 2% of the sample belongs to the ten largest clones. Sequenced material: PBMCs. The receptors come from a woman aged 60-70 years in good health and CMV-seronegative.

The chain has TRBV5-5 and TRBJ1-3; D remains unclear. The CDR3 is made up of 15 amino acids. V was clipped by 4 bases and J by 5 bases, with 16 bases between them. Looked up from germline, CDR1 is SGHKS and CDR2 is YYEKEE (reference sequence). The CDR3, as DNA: TGTGCCAGCAGCCCCCTCCCACAGCAACGAAACACCATATATTTT. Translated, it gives CASSPLPQQRNTIYF.

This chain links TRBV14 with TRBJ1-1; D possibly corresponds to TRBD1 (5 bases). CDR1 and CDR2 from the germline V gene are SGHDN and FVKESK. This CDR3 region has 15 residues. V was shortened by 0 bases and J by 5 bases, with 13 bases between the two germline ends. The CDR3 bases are TGTGCCAGCAGCCAAGATCCCGGGGGAGGAACTGAAGCTTTCTTT. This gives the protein CASSQDPGGGTEAFF.

Here the CDR3 reads CASSYTDSLTDTQYF. The CDR3 DNA reads TGTGCCAGCAGTTACACGGACTCACTCACAGATACGCAGTATTTT. This sequence joins TRBV6-5 and TRBJ2-3, with a tentative D call TRBD2 (5 bases). CDR3 length: 15 amino acids. V lost 2 bases to trimming and J lost 2 bases, with 11 bases between them. Germline V gene lookup returns CDR1 MNHEY and CDR2 SVGAGI.

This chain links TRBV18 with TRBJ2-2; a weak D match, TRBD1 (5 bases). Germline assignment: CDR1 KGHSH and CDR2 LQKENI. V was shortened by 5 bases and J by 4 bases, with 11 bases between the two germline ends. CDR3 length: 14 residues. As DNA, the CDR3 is TGTGCCAGCTCATTCCTAGACAGCACCGGGGAGCTGTTTTTT. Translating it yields CASSFLDSTGELFF.